These T cell receptor beta chains were read from a single sample in a study of cytotoxic CD8 clonotypes in ibrutinib-treated CLL. Clones were read by immunoSEQ multiplex PCR, and TCRdb kept only the in-frame ones, dropping some. The sample includes roughly 51,000 clones, 45% to 55% of them seen just once. The input for sequencing was PBMCs, taken after 12 months of ibrutinib treatment. These receptors came from a human donor with chronic lymphocytic leukemia. The CDR3 runs from the conserved cysteine through the conserved F or W. Each record gives: clone size, D gene, V gene, J gene, CDR3 DNA, CDR3 protein. D genes are given only for firm matches. Size is stated for part of the rows, as once, few or many counts, or as a class when the clone is expanded.

NA	TRBD2	TRBV6-5	TRBJ2-7	TGTGCCAGTTCGGGACTAGGAGGGTACGAGCAGTACTTC	CASSGLGGYEQYF
few	NA	TRBV2	TRBJ2-1	TGTGCCAGCAGGAATGACAAGGACAATGAGCAGTTCTTC	CASRNDKDNEQFF
NA	NA	TRBV28	TRBJ2-3	NA	CASSFLAGSLTDTQYF
NA	NA	TRBV9	TRBJ1-6	TGTGCCAGCAGCGTAGAGTCCGGGGCGATCGGAAATTCACCCCTCCACTTT	CASSVESGAIGNSPLHF
NA	TRBD1	TRBV27	TRBJ2-7	TGTGCCAGCAGTTTATCTAGGACAGGCTCCTACGAGCAGTACTTC	CASSLSRTGSYEQYF
NA	TRBD2	TRBV19	TRBJ2-2	TGTGCCAGTAGGCCTAGGACTAGCGGGAGGGGCGGGGAGCTGTTTTTT	CASRPRTSGRGGELFF
NA	NA	TRBV28	TRBJ1-4	TGTGCCAGCAGTTTAGGGGACCACCCCAAACTGTTTTTT	CASSLGDHPKLFF
NA	TRBD2	TRBV7-3	TRBJ2-1	TGTGCCAGCAGCGCCTACGCGCCCCGTCTAGCGGGAGATTACAATGAGCAGTTCTTC	CASSAYAPRLAGDYNEQFF
few	NA	TRBV6-6	TRBJ2-3	TGTGCCAGCAGTTACTCGACTGGGGTGGATACGCAGTATTTT	CASSYSTGVDTQYF
NA	NA	TRBV23-1	TRBJ2-2	TGCGCCAGCAGTCGAACAGCCCAGAACGCGAACACCGGGGAGCTGTTTTTT	CASSRTAQNANTGELFF
once	NA	TRBV28	TRBJ1-4	TGTGCCAGCAGCCCGCCCGGAGCTAATGAAAAACTGTTTTTT	CASSPPGANEKLFF
NA	NA	TRBV27	TRBJ1-5	TGTGCCAGCAAAGGCGGTAGCAATCAGCCCCAGCATTTT	CASKGGSNQPQHF
many	TRBD1	TRBV19	TRBJ1-4	TGTGCCAGTAGTATCGCCGGGACAGGGAGGGAAAAACTGTTTTTT	CASSIAGTGREKLFF
NA	NA	TRBV29-1	TRBJ2-2	TGCAGCGTCCCCCTTAACCCGAACACCGGGGAGCTGTTTTTT	CSVPLNPNTGELFF
few	NA	TRBV5-1	TRBJ1-2	TGCGCCAGCAGCTTGATTACAGATACAACATATGGCTACACCTTC	CASSLITDTTYGYTF
NA	TRBD1	TRBV7-2	TRBJ1-2	TGTGCCAGCAGCCCCCAGACAGGGGATAATGGCTACACCTTC	CASSPQTGDNGYTF